The 30 T cell receptor beta chains below come from one sample, sequenced in a study of T-cell reconstitution after alpha-beta-depleted transplantation in children. Library preparation (for TCRbeta) was performed with unique molecular identifiers. A single record per CDR3 protein comes from TCRdb applying MiXCR to the PCR reads. The data show nearly 550,000 distinct CDR3 sequences, approximately 16% seen once. The specimen was PBMCs from the stem cell graft donor, collected from the stem cell graft. These receptors were taken from a human donor who donated a stem cell graft to a child with acute lymphoblastic leukemia.

The J gene is TRBJ2-7, the V gene TRBV20-1; no clear D gene. CDR1 is DFQATT and CDR2 is SNEGSKA in the germline V gene (reference sequence). V dropped 0 bases and J dropped 2 bases, with 14 bases sitting between them. This CDR3 is 15 amino acids long. In DNA form, the CDR3 reads TGCAGTGCTAGAGAGGTTGGGCAGCTAGCCTACGAGCAGTACTTC. The encoded protein is CSAREVGQLAYEQYF.

V is TRBV6-6 and J is TRBJ2-3, with D unresolved. The CDR3 length is 13 residues. Germline CDR1 reads MNHNY; CDR2 reads SVGAGI (reference sequence). Trimming pared 5 bases from V and 5 bases from J, leaving 11 bases between. The DNA for the CDR3 is TGTGCCAGCAGTCAAATCCGCCGAGATACGCAGTATTTT. Translation gives CASSQIRRDTQYF.

The chain links TRBV13 to TRBJ2-2, with TRBD2 as a possible D gene (5 bases). Per germline, CDR1 PRHDT and CDR2 FYEKMQ (reference sequence). V was trimmed by 5 bases and J by 1 base, leaving 14 bases between them. The CDR3 is 16 residues long. CDR3 DNA sequence: TGTGCCAGCAGCCTCATTGGTGGGAGGAACACCGGGGAGCTGTTTTTT. Translating it yields CASSLIGGRNTGELFF.

The chain carries TRBV24-1 and TRBJ2-1; TRBD1 might be the D (5 bases). V lost 9 bases and J 4 bases, leaving 12 bases between the germline ends. The CDR3 has 13 residues. Germline-derived CDR1 and CDR2 are KGHDR and SFDVKD. Written as DNA, the CDR3 is TGTGCCACCTCAGTGACAGAGTACAATGAGCAGTTCTTC. Translated, it gives CATSVTEYNEQFF.

This chain links TRBV5-1 with TRBJ2-7; D is uncertain. CDR3 size: 15 residues. Germline loops: CDR1 SGHRS, CDR2 YFSETQ. V was trimmed by 2 bases and J by 5 bases, leaving 17 bases between them. The CDR3 sequence: CASSFLGRGIHEQYF. The CDR3 nucleotides read TGCGCCAGCAGCTTCCTGGGTAGAGGTATCCACGAGCAGTACTTC. Together with reference TRBV5-1 and TRBJ2-7, the CDR3 gives the full variable domain: KAGVTQTPRYLIKTRGQQVTLSCSPISGHRSVSWYQQTPGQGLQFLFEYFSETQRNKGNFPGRFSGRQFSNSRSEMNVSTLELGDSALYLCASSFLGRGIHEQYFGPGTRLTVT.

CDR3 in amino acids: CASSLEGADEYEKLFF. The CDR3 coding sequence is TGTGCCAGCAGCTTAGAGGGAGCAGATGAGTATGAAAAACTGTTTTTT. The chain links TRBV7-2 to TRBJ1-4; the D is unclear. The germline CDR1 and CDR2 sequences are SGHTA and FQGNSA. The CDR3 length is 16 residues. The ends were cut back, 1 base at V and 6 bases at J, with 15 bases in the middle.

This clonotype occurred a few times. The rearrangement uses TRBV12-3 or TRBV12-4 and TRBJ1-4; 7 bases match TRBD1. This CDR3 is built from 15 residues. With 6 bases clipped from V and 7 bases from J, the junction kept 11 bases outside the gene matches. The CDR3 DNA reads TGTGCCAGCAGCCTTACAGGGGCGGGGGCTGAAAAACTGTTTTTT. Translated: CASSLTGAGAEKLFF.

A few counts support this clonotype. The chain has TRBV14 and TRBJ2-1, with 13 bases fitting TRBD2. With 4 bases clipped from V and 2 bases from J, the junction kept 26 bases outside the gene matches. The CDR3 covers 24 residues. CDR1 SGHDN and CDR2 FVKESK come from the germline V gene. The CDR3 DNA reads TGTGCCAGCAGCCCTCTACCAACAGGGGTGCAAAGACTAGCGGGAGGTCGGCCCTACAATGAGCAGTTCTTC. Translation: CASSPLPTGVQRLAGGRPYNEQFF.

The chain joins TRBV5-1 to TRBJ1-5; D is possibly TRBD1 (5 bases). Germline V gives CDR1 SGHRS, CDR2 YFSETQ. V was cut by 4 bases and J by 4 bases, with 12 bases left in between. The CDR3 is 14 amino acids. CDR3 protein: CASSPDSNNQPQHF. The DNA of the CDR3 is TGCGCCAGCAGCCCCGACAGCAATAATCAGCCCCAGCATTTT.

The rearrangement joins TRBV28 to TRBJ2-7, with 9 bases that match TRBD1. Looked up from germline, CDR1 is MDHEN and CDR2 is SYDVKM. This CDR3 comprises 14 residues. J was trimmed by 6 bases and V by 5 bases; bases with no gene match: 8. The CDR3 DNA reads as TGTGCCAGCAGTCTGACGGGACAGGGAATCGAGCAGTACTTC. It specifies CASSLTGQGIEQYF.

The CDR3 bases are TGTGCCAGCAGCTACGACCGATCATATGGCTACACCTTC. Its protein product is CASSYDRSYGYTF. The V gene is TRBV7-2, the J gene TRBJ1-2; D gene unclear. Trimming left V 4 bases short and J 5 bases short, with 11 bases between. Germline V gene data show CDR1 as SGHTA and CDR2 as FQGNSA. This CDR3 contains 13 residues.

The V and J genes are TRBV7-9 and TRBJ2-7, with D possibly TRBD1 on 5 matching bases. Looked up from germline, CDR1 is SEHNR and CDR2 is FQNEAQ (reference sequence). This CDR3 has 15 amino acids. V lost 4 bases and J lost 0, with 13 bases in between. The CDR3 region has the DNA TGTGCCAGCAGCTCCAAAGACAGATACTCCTACGAGCAGTACTTC. Translation: CASSSKDRYSYEQYF.

There are a few counts of this clonotype. Sequence at one end of the junction differs from germline and may be a read error. The J gene is TRBJ1-1, the V gene TRBV2; no definite D call. This CDR3 is built from 11 residues. Per the germline V gene, CDR1 is SNHLY and CDR2 is FYNNEI. DNA of the CDR3: TGTGCCAGCAGTGAAAGGACGTTGGGTATCTTT. It translates to CASSERTLGIF.

This clonotype was recorded a few times. The J gene is TRBJ1-2, the V gene TRBV7-2; TRBD1 matches at 8 bases. Germline V gene data show CDR1 as SGHTA and CDR2 as FQGNSA. CDR3 length: 14 residues. V was clipped by 3 bases and J by 5 bases; unmatched bases: 5. CDR3 in amino acids: CASSFYRGEYGYTF. The CDR3 coding sequence is TGTGCCAGCAGCTTCTACAGGGGGGAATATGGCTACACCTTC. The variable domain in full, with the rest retrieved from reference TRBV7-2 and TRBJ1-2, is GAGVSQSPSNKVTEKGKDVELRCDPISGHTALYWYRQSLGQGLEFLIYFQGNSAPDKSGLPSDRFSAERTGGSVSTLTIQRTQQEDSAVYLCASSFYRGEYGYTFGSGTRLTVV.

This sequence joins TRBV5-1 and TRBJ2-7; the D gene is possibly TRBD1 (5 bases). CDR1 and CDR2 (germline): SGHRS, YFSETQ. The CDR3 is 14 amino acids. The ends were cut back, 4 bases at V and 5 bases at J, with 16 bases in the middle. CDR3 sequence reads: CASSQAGFQDEQYF. The CDR3 DNA reads as TGCGCCAGCAGCCAAGCAGGGTTCCAGGACGAGCAGTACTTC.

The sample holds a few counts of this clonotype. The rearrangement uses TRBV12-3 or TRBV12-4 and TRBJ2-3, with 10 bases fitting TRBD1. There are 14 residues in the CDR3. V gave up 7 bases and J gave up 3 bases; unmatched junction bases: 4. This CDR3 is CASTPDRGTDTQYF. The CDR3 DNA sequence: TGTGCCAGCACCCCGGACAGGGGGACAGATACGCAGTATTTT.

In this sample, this clonotype turned up a few times. The J gene is TRBJ1-5, the V gene TRBV5-1; unclear D gene. Trimming removed 3 bases from V and 4 bases from J, with 8 bases in between. This CDR3 comprises 13 residues. Germline CDR1 is SGHRS and CDR2 is YFSETQ. The CDR3 DNA follows: TGCGCCAGCAGCTCCGACCCAAATCAGCCCCAGCATTTT. The encoded protein is CASSSDPNQPQHF.

The V call is TRBV20-1, the J call TRBJ2-1, with no clear D. CDR3 length equals 13 residues. Between the trimmed V and J ends, which lost 3 bases and 0 bases, there was a span of 6 bases. The germline V gene encodes CDR1 DFQATT and CDR2 SNEGSKA (reference sequence). CDR3 sequence (DNA): TGCAGTGCTAGCCCCAGCTCCTACAATGAGCAGTTCTTC. It is translated as CSASPSSYNEQFF.

Only a few counts were recorded for this clonotype. The chain combines TRBV29-1 with TRBJ2-7; D unresolved. There are 13 residues in the CDR3. The germline V gene has CDR1 SQVTM and CDR2 ANQGSEA. With 0 bases removed from V and 1 base from J, the gap between germline ends came to 7 bases. CDR3 amino acids: CSVEEGWSYEQYF. CDR3 DNA: TGCAGCGTTGAAGAGGGCTGGTCCTACGAGCAGTACTTC.

The gene calls are TRBV12-3 or TRBV12-4 and TRBJ1-5, with D possibly being TRBD1 (5 bases). CDR3 size: 14 residues. The V gene lost 5 bases and the J gene lost 5 bases, with 13 bases spanning the gap. The CDR3 coding sequence is TGTGCCAGCAGTGATCGGGGCTGGGATCAGCCCCAGCATTTT. This translates into CASSDRGWDQPQHF.

V gene TRBV18 combines with J gene TRBJ1-1, with D possibly TRBD1 on 6 matching bases. Germline CDR1 is KGHSH and CDR2 is LQKENI. This CDR3 is built from 15 residues. The V gene lost 3 bases and the J gene lost 7 bases, with 18 bases spanning the gap. The chain's CDR3 is CASSPEAGTSYEAFF. In DNA form, the CDR3 reads TGTGCCAGCTCACCGGAGGCCGGGACATCATATGAAGCTTTCTTT.

V is TRBV11-2 and J is TRBJ2-2; a weak D match, TRBD1 (6 bases). This CDR3 region has 15 residues. V was cut by 7 bases and J by 3 bases, with 15 bases left in between. The germline CDR1 and CDR2 sequences are SGHAT and FQNNGV. In DNA, the CDR3 is TGTGCCAGCATGCCGCCGGGACACCACACCGGGGAGCTGTTTTTT. This translates into CASMPPGHHTGELFF.

This clonotype was observed a handful of times. The chain joins TRBV10-3 to TRBJ2-7, with D uncertain. Trimming removed 4 bases at V and 2 bases at J, with 21 bases between. The CDR3 sequence is 17 residues long. Germline CDR1 ENHRY, CDR2 SYGVKD. The CDR3 nucleotides read TGTGCCATCAGTGTGGTTAGTCTAAGGCTGGGGACCTACGAGCAGTACTTC. It is translated as CAISVVSLRLGTYEQYF.

The sample holds a few counts of this clonotype. The rearrangement uses TRBV20-1 and TRBJ2-1; TRBD2 matches at 15 bases. The CDR3 spans 16 residues. Trimming took 5 bases from V and 9 from J; bases not matched to a gene: 11. In germline, CDR1 is DFQATT, CDR2 SNEGSKA (reference sequence). CDR3 protein: CSAPRTSGRALSEQFF. DNA for the CDR3: TGCAGTGCTCCCCGGACTAGCGGGAGGGCCCTCAGTGAGCAGTTCTTC.

The genes are TRBV12-3 or TRBV12-4 and TRBJ2-1; 7 bases match TRBD2. The CDR3 has 18 amino acids. J lost 2 bases, V lost 6 bases, and 16 bases had no gene match. In DNA, the CDR3 is TGTGCCAGCAGCCCCGTTGTGCGGGGGTTAAATCCCTACAATGAGCAGTTCTTC. Translated: CASSPVVRGLNPYNEQFF.

This clonotype was found a few times. This chain links TRBV7-6 with TRBJ2-7; 10 nucleotides line up with TRBD1. Germline loops: CDR1 SGHVS, CDR2 FNYEAQ. After removal of 2 bases from V and 5 bases from J, the junction contained 3 bases not matched to a gene. The CDR3 contains 14 residues. In DNA form, the CDR3 reads TGTGCCAGCAGCTTAATTGACAGGGGGCACGAGCAGTACTTC. Protein sequence: CASSLIDRGHEQYF. Combining the CDR3 with reference TRBV7-6 and TRBJ2-7 gives the whole variable domain GAGVSQSPRYKVTKRGQDVALRCDPISGHVSLYWYRQALGQGPEFLTYFNYEAQQDKSGLPNDRFSAERPEGSISTLTIQRTEQRDSAMYRCASSLIDRGHEQYFGPGTRLTVT.

The chain couples TRBV19 to TRBJ1-1; 8 nucleotides line up with TRBD1. Per the germline V gene, CDR1 is LNHDA and CDR2 is SQIVND (reference sequence). V trimming: 6 bases; J trimming: 3 bases; junction bases outside the gene matches: 6. This CDR3 region has 14 residues. The CDR3 protein is CASSGGTGYTEAFF. The CDR3 nucleotides read TGTGCCAGTAGCGGAGGGACAGGCTACACTGAAGCTTTCTTT.

This chain connects TRBV9 to TRBJ2-1; TRBD1 matches at 7 bases. V gave up 6 bases and J gave up 4 bases; unmatched junction bases: 7. The germline V gene has CDR1 SGDLS and CDR2 YYNGEE. The CDR3 runs 14 residues. The DNA for the CDR3 is TGTGCCAGCACCAAGGGGGCTGGGTACAATGAGCAGTTCTTC. Its translation: CASTKGAGYNEQFF. The complete variable domain, with remaining parts taken from reference TRBV9 and TRBJ2-1, reads DSGVTQTPKHLITATGQRVTLRCSPRSGDLSVYWYQQSLDQGLQFLIQYYNGEERAKGNILERFSAQQFPDLHSELNLSSLELGDSALYFCASTKGAGYNEQFFGPGTRLTVL.

Only a few counts were recorded for this clonotype. This chain joins TRBV14 and TRBJ2-1, with 7 bases identical to TRBD2. The CDR3 is 15 residues long. J gave up 4 bases and V 1 base, and 4 bases lay outside the gene matches. CDR1 is SGHDN, CDR2 FVKESK, per germline. The DNA of the CDR3 is TGTGCCAGCAGCCAAGTAGCGGGTTTTTACAATGAGCAGTTCTTC. This translates into CASSQVAGFYNEQFF.

This clonotype was observed a single time. V and J are TRBV3-1 and TRBJ2-1, with 7 bases fitting TRBD1. Germline V CDR1 and CDR2: LGHDT, YNNKEL (reference sequence). The CDR3 consists of 16 residues. The V and J ends lost 4 bases and 2 bases, in that order; junction bases with no gene match: 8. The CDR3 reads CASSPWTGTAYNEQFF. Here the CDR3 DNA reads TGTGCCAGCAGCCCATGGACAGGAACCGCCTACAATGAGCAGTTCTTC.